This T cell receptor beta chain was recovered during a study of blood T cell repertoires in COVID-19. Across the whole study: Spain, Italy and the United States supplied samples that represented acute and convalescent COVID-19. The cDNA or gDNA used as material had been derived from T cells, B-cell-depleted T cells, or PBMCs.

This CDR3 is built from 15 residues. In germline, CDR1 is LNHDA, CDR2 SQIVND (reference sequence). Trimming took 7 bases from V and 6 from J, leaving 19 bases between them. This clone was seen a single time. The data were produced by immunoSEQ multiplex PCR, yet TCRdb's version contains in-frame clones alone and is incomplete. Here the sample spans some 270,000 clones, roughly 84% being singletons. The TCR was taken from a woman in her forties who had recovered from COVID-19. Sample: peripheral blood. The chain joins TRBV19 to TRBJ1-5, with D possibly matching TRBD1 (6 bases). CDR3 sequence: CASTFIGGAGQPQHF. Here the CDR3 DNA reads TGTGCCAGTACCTTTATTGGGGGCGCGGGTCAGCCCCAGCATTTT.